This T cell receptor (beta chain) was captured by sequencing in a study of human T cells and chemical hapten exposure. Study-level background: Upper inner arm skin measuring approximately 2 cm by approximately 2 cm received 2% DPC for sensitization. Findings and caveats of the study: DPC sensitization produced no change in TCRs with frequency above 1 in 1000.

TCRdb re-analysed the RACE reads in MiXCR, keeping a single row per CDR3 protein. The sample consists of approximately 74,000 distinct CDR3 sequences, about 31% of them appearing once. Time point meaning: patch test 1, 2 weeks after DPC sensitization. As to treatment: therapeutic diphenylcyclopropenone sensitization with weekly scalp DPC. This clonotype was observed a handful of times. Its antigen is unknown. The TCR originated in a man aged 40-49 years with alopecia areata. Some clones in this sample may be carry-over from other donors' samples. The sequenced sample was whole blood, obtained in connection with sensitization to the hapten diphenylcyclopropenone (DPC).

The CDR3 spells CASSLAPAGVGEQYF. DNA of the CDR3: TGCGCCAGCAGCCTGGCCCCTGCAGGGGTAGGCGAGCAGTACTTC. V and J are TRBV10-2 and TRBJ2-7; a possible D gene is TRBD1 (6 bases). The CDR3 consists of 15 residues. Germline CDR1 WSHSY, CDR2 SAAADI. V dropped 6 bases and J dropped 6 bases, with 21 bases sitting between them.